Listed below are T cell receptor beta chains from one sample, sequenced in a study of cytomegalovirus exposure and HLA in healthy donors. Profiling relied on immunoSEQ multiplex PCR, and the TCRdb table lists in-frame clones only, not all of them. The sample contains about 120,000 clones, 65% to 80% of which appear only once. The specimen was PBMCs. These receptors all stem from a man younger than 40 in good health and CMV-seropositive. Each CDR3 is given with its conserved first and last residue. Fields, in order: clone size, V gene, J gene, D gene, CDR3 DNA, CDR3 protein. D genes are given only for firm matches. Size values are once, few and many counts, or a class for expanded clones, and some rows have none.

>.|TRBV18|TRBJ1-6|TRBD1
TGTGCCAGCTCCACCACAGGGGCCGGTGGTTCACCCCTCCACTTT
CASSTTGAGGSPLHF
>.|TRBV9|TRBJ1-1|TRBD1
TGTGCCAGCAGCGAGGGGGCCAGGGGTGAAGCTTTCTTT
CASSEGARGEAFF
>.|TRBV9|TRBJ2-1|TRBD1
TGTGCCAGCAGCAAAGAGGGGGCCAGCTCCTACAATGAGCAGTTCTTC
CASSKEGASSYNEQFF
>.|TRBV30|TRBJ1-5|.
TGTGCCTGGAGTGTTTATAGCAATCAGCCCCAGCATTTT
CAWSVYSNQPQHF
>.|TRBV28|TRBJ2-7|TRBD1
TGTGCCAGCAGTCTCCTAGGACAGGGGTCCTACGAGCAGTACTTC
CASSLLGQGSYEQYF
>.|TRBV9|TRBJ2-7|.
TGTGCCAGCAGCGTCAGGGATACCTACGAGCAGTACTTC
CASSVRDTYEQYF
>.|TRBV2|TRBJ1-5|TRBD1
TGTGCCAGCAGTGGGGGACAGGGGGCTTGGCCCCAGCATTTT
CASSGGQGAWPQHF
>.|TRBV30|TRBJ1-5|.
TGTGCCTGGAGTGTCCGGGGAGATCAGCCCCAGCATTTT
CAWSVRGDQPQHF
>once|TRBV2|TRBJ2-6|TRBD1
TGTGCCAGCAGTAGTACCCGGACAGGGGGCAGCTCTGGGGCCAACGTCCTGACTTTC
CASSSTRTGGSSGANVLTF
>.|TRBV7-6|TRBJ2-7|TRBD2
TGTGCCAGCAGCTTAGTTGCCGGGACTAGAAACGAGCAGTACTTC
CASSLVAGTRNEQYF
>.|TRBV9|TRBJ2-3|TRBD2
TGTGCCAGCAGCGTAGGGCGGGGGGCGAGCACAGATACGCAGTATTTT
CASSVGRGASTDTQYF
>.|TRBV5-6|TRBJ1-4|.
TGTGCCAGCAGCTCCGAGGCAGACCCTGCAACTAATGAAAAACTGTTTTTT
CASSSEADPATNEKLFF
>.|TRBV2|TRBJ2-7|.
TGTGCCAGCACTCAAACGGGGTCCGAGCAGTACTTC
CASTQTGSEQYF
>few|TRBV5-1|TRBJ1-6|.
TGCGCCAGCAGCTTGTTAGGCGGGGAATCACCCCTCCACTTT
CASSLLGGESPLHF
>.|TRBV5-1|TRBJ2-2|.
TGCGCCAGCAGCTTGGCCCAGAACACCGGGGAGCTGTTTTTT
CASSLAQNTGELFF
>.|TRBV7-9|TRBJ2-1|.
TGTGCCAGCAGCTTGGACTTAAGGAGCTCCTACAATGAGCAGTTCTTC
CASSLDLRSSYNEQFF
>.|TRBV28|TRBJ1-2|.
TGTGCCAGCAGTACCGACAGCTCGGACTATGGCTACACCTTC
CASSTDSSDYGYTF
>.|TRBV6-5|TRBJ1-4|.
TGTGCCAGCAGTTCCGCGACAGGTTGGACTGAAAAACTGTTTTTT
CASSSATGWTEKLFF
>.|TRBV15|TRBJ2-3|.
TGTGCCACCAGCAGGAGACAGGTCACAGATACGCAGTATTTT
CATSRRQVTDTQYF
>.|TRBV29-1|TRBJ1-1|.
TGCAGCGTCGTGGACACCGGTGAAGCTTTCTTT
CSVVDTGEAFF
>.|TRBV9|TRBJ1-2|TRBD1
TGTGCCAGCAGTTCAGACAGGGGGCCTTTCTATGGCTACACCTTC
CASSSDRGPFYGYTF
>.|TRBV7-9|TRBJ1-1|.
TGTGCCAGCACCAAGATGGGGGGACCGGCCACTGAAGCTTTCTTT
CASTKMGGPATEAFF
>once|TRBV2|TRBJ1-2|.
TGTGCCAGCAGTGTTAGGAGGAGTGACACCTTC
CASSVRRSDTF
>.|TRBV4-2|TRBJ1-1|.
TGTGCCAGCAGCCAAGAGAGGGCGAACACTGAAGCTTTCTTT
CASSQERANTEAFF
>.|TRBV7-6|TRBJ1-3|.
TGTGCCAGCAGCCCAGAGGCCAGACCCGACGGAAACACCATATATTTT
CASSPEARPDGNTIYF
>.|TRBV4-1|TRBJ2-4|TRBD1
TGCGCCAGCAGCCAAGTGGGGACAGGGGGCGCGCAAAACATTCAGTACTTC
CASSQVGTGGAQNIQYF
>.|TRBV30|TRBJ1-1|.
TGTGCCTGGAGCTTTTCTCCGGACACTGAAGCTTTCTTT
CAWSFSPDTEAFF
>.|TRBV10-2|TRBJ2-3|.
TGCGCCAGCAGTGACACTAGAGGCACAGATGCGCAGTATTTT
CASSDTRGTDAQYF
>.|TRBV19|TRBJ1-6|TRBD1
TGTGCCAGTAAGGACAGGGGGGATTCACCCCTCCACTTT
CASKDRGDSPLHF
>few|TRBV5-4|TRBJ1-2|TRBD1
TGTGCCAGCAGCCCACCGGGACAGAACTATGGCTACACCTTC
CASSPPGQNYGYTF
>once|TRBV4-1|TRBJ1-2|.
TGCGCCAGCAGCCAATGGACAGCCTCATATGGCTACACCTTC
CASSQWTASYGYTF
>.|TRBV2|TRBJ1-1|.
TGTGCCAGCAGTCGACAGGCCCCCCGAGACACTGAAGCTTTCTTT
CASSRQAPRDTEAFF
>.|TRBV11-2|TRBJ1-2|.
TGTGCCAGCAGCCGTTATGAGGGATTCGACTATGGCTACACCTTC
CASSRYEGFDYGYTF
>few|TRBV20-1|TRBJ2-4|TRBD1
TGCAGTGCTGGGACAGGGGGCATTCAGTACTTC
CSAGTGGIQYF
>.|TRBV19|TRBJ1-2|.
TGTGCCAGTAGTATAGATTCTGGGGTGCGGGCTGGCTACACCTTC
CASSIDSGVRAGYTF
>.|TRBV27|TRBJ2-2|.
TGTGCCAGCAGTGTGAGGCCCGGGAGCGCCGGGGAGCTGTTTTTT
CASSVRPGSAGELFF
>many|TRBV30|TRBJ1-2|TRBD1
TGTGCCTGGAGTCCTGGGACAGGGGGGTCGCTTGGCTACACCTTC
CAWSPGTGGSLGYTF
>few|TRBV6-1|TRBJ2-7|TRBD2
TGTGCCAGCAGTGCGGGACTAGCGGGGGCCCGCTCCTACGAGCAGTACTTC
CASSAGLAGARSYEQYF
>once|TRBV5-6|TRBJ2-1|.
TGTGCCAGCAGCTTGGGCGGGCTGACCTACAATGAGCAGTTCTTC
CASSLGGLTYNEQFF
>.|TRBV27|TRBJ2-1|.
TGTGCCAGCAGCCAAACCAGGGACAATGAGCAGTTCTTC
CASSQTRDNEQFF
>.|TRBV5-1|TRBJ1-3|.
TGCGCCAGCAGCTTGGGCGTGAAACTCCCTGGAAACACCATATATTTT
CASSLGVKLPGNTIYF
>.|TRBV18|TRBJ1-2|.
TGTGCCAGCTCACCAAGTGGGCAGGGGCCGAATTCTAACTATGGCTACACCTTC
CASSPSGQGPNSNYGYTF
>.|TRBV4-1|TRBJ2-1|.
TGCGCCAGCAGTGATCGGGGAAGTCGGTTCTTC
CASSDRGSRFF
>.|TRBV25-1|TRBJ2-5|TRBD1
TGTGCCAGCAGTGTGACAGGGTTTAGGGAGACCCAGTACTTC
CASSVTGFRETQYF
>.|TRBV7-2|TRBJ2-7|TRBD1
TGTGCCAGCAGCTTAGCGAAGGGACAGCCATACGAGCAGTACTTC
CASSLAKGQPYEQYF
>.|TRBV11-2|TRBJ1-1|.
TGTGCCAGCAGCTCAACGGGACACTTGAACACTGAAGCTTTCTTT
CASSSTGHLNTEAFF
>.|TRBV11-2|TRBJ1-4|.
TGTGCCAGCAGCTTAAGGACAGAGAATGAAAAACTGTTTTTT
CASSLRTENEKLFF
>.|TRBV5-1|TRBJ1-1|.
TGCGCCAGCACCGGGGGGACTGAAGCTTTCTTT
CASTGGTEAFF